This TCR beta chain emerged from a study of cytomegalovirus exposure and HLA in healthy donors. Broader study findings: Later work showed greater clonal expansion in HLA-associated TCR beta chains than in equally common others.

Per germline, CDR1 SEHNR and CDR2 FQNEAQ (reference sequence). CDR3 size: 16 residues. After removal of 4 bases from V and 2 bases from J, the junction contained 7 bases not matched to a gene. PCR involved 60 Vbeta and 13 Jbeta primers. The table came from immunoSEQ multiplex PCR; TCRdb's copy has only in-frame clones and leaves some out. The profile covers under 200,000 clones, with 87% appearing a single time and about 1% taken by the ten largest. This clone was seen a few times. Its antigen is not identified. This receptor was identified in a boy aged 2 to 9 in good health and CMV-seronegative. The chain combines TRBV7-9 with TRBJ2-1; 8 nucleotides match TRBD2. Sequencing input: PBMCs. CDR3 amino acids: CASSSQGSGTYNEQFF. As DNA, the CDR3 is TGTGCCAGCAGCTCTCAAGGTAGCGGGACCTACAATGAGCAGTTCTTC.